These 5 T cell receptor beta chains were sequenced from one sample in a study of blood T cell repertoires in COVID-19. Profiling relied on immunoSEQ multiplex PCR, and the TCRdb table lists in-frame clones only, not all of them. This sample has some 370,000 clones, with around 87% found just once. The sequencing input was peripheral blood. These receptors came from a man aged 18-30 years with active or convalescent COVID-19.

This chain uses TRBV7-9 with TRBJ2-5; 10 bases fit TRBD1. CDR1 and CDR2 from the germline V gene are SEHNR and FQNEAQ (reference sequence). J was trimmed by 0 bases and V by 5 bases; bases with no gene match: 6. This CDR3 has 16 amino acids. This CDR3 is CASSDGTGDDQETQYF. CDR3 DNA sequence: TGTGCCAGCAGCGATGGGACAGGGGACGACCAAGAGACCCAGTACTTC.

The chain uses TRBV7-9 and TRBJ2-1, with TRBD1 matching over 9 bases. The J segment lost 3 bases and the V segment lost 5 bases, leaving 8 bases of the junction unmatched. The germline V gene encodes CDR1 SEHNR and CDR2 FQNEAQ (reference sequence). The CDR3 has 16 amino acids. The CDR3 nucleotides read TGTGCCAGCAGCACCCACAGGGGGCTCGGCTACAATGAGCAGTTCTTC. Amino acid sequence: CASSTHRGLGYNEQFF.

The chain couples TRBV7-2 to TRBJ2-1, with a possible D match to TRBD2 (6 bases). V was pared by 4 bases and J by 1 base, with 8 bases between. The CDR3 runs to 14 residues. Germline CDR1 is SGHTA and CDR2 is FQGNSA. The CDR3 DNA is TGTGCCAGCAGCTCGGGAGTGTCCTACAATGAGCAGTTCTTC. It encodes CASSSGVSYNEQFF.

The chain uses TRBV7-9 and TRBJ2-1; the match to TRBD2 covers 13 bases. V gave up 5 bases and J gave up 2 bases; unmatched junction bases: 3. This CDR3 has 16 amino acids. Germline values: CDR1 SEHNR, CDR2 FQNEAQ (reference sequence). The CDR3 bases are TGTGCCAGCAGCACTAGCGGGAGGGGGGCCTACAATGAGCAGTTCTTC. This gives the protein CASSTSGRGAYNEQFF.

The chain links TRBV7-9 to TRBJ1-1; 9 bases match TRBD1. CDR1 and CDR2 from the germline V gene are SEHNR and FQNEAQ (reference sequence). V lost 7 bases, J lost 5 bases, and 8 bases stayed unmatched. The length of the CDR3 is 14 residues. Here the CDR3 reads CASITDRGGTEAFF. CDR3 DNA sequence: TGTGCCAGCATAACGGACAGGGGTGGTACTGAAGCTTTCTTT.